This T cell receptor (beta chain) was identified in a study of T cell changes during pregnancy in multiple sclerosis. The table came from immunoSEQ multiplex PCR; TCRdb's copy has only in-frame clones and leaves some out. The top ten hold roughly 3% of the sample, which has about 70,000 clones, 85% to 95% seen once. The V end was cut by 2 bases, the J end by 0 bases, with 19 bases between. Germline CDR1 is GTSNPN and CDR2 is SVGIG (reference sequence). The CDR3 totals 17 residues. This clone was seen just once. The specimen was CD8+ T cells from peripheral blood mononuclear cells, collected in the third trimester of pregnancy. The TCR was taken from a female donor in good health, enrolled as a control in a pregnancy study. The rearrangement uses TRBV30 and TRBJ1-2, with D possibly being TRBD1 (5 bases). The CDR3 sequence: CAWSPQGGTGANYGYTF. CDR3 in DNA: TGTGCCTGGAGTCCCCAGGGAGGCACAGGAGCTAACTATGGCTACACCTTC.